The present T cell receptor (beta chain) was sequenced within a study of OX40 agonist ivuxolimab in advanced cancers. Study information: The dose-escalation cohort was about 87% male, with a mean age of approximately 62 years, ranging roughly 23 to 85. Study results and limitations: Clonal expansion by week 6 occurred in CD4+ and CD8+ blood T cells (at 0.1 to 3.0 mg/kg). CD8+ T cells were the subset that, on average, had more expanded clones than CD4+.

Profiled with immunoSEQ multiplex PCR; TCRdb holds only in-frame clones, not every one. The sample lists roughly 54,000 clones; 70% to 90% were seen once. This clone was counted a single time. As yet, its antigen is unknown. Germline-derived CDR1 and CDR2 are SGHDT and YYEEEE. Trimming cost V 5 bases and J 5 bases; bases outside gene matches: 3. CDR3 size: 12 residues. The receptor comes from an adult with an advanced solid tumor such as melanoma, head and neck, liver or kidney cancer. V and J are TRBV5-6 and TRBJ2-7; 8 nucleotides match TRBD2. This sample comprised CD4+ or CD8+ T cells sorted from blood, obtained in a trial of the OX40 agonist ivuxolimab. CDR3 nucleotides: TGTGCCAGCAGACGGCGGGAGGACGAGCAGTACTTC. Its protein is CASRRREDEQYF.